The 16 T cell receptor beta chains presented below share a single source sample, sequenced in a study of T cells in Graves' hyperthyroidism and ophthalmopathy. TCR beta CDR3 regions were amplified from RNA. The HTBI primer set served for first-round RT-PCR of the TCR CDR3. TCRdb ran MiXCR on the multiplex PCR reads and lists one entry per CDR3 protein. Among more than 350,000 distinct CDR3 sequences listed, around 13% were seen once. Sequences were obtained from blood. These receptors all stem from a woman in her thirties with Graves' ophthalmopathy.

This clonotype occurred many times. The rearrangement links TRBV7-9 to TRBJ2-3, with 8 positions matching TRBD2. The CDR3 runs to 15 residues. Germline CDR1 is SEHNR and CDR2 is FQNEAQ (reference sequence). J was trimmed by 3 bases and V by 1 base; bases with no gene match: 3. CDR3 sequence: CASSLEGLVTDTQYF. The CDR3 region has the DNA TGTGCCAGCAGCTTAGAGGGACTAGTGACAGATACGCAGTATTTT. Drawing the rest from reference TRBV7-9 and TRBJ2-3, the complete variable domain is DTGVSQNPRHKITKRGQNVTFRCDPISEHNRLYWYRQTLGQGPEFLTYFQNEAQLEKSRLLSDRFSAERPKGSFSTLEIQRTEQGDSAMYLCASSLEGLVTDTQYFGPGTRLTVL.

This clonotype was seen a handful of times. The genes are TRBV5-1 and TRBJ1-3; possible D gene TRBD1, 5 bases. The CDR3 is 15 residues long. Trimming took 3 bases from V and 2 from J, leaving 12 bases between them. The germline V gene encodes CDR1 SGHRS and CDR2 YFSETQ. CDR3 in DNA: TGCGCCAGCAGCTCAACCGGGACCGCTGGAAACACCATATATTTT. Protein sequence: CASSSTGTAGNTIYF.

This clonotype was observed many times. CDR3 protein: CAWNRGGQINTGELFF. CDR3 bases: TGTGCCTGGAACCGCGGAGGGCAGATCAACACCGGGGAGCTGTTTTTT. This sequence joins TRBV30 and TRBJ2-2, with D possibly TRBD2 on 6 matching bases. V was clipped by 4 bases and J by 2 bases, with 17 bases between them. CDR3 length: 16 amino acids. Germline loops: CDR1 GTSNPN, CDR2 SVGIG (reference sequence).

The chain has TRBV10-3 and TRBJ1-5; 8 bases match TRBD1. Germline V gene sequence: CDR1 ENHRY, CDR2 SYGVKD. This CDR3 has 18 residues. V was pared by 10 bases and J by 2 bases, with 19 bases of the junction left unmatched. CDR3 loop: CATSPGGKGGKGNQPQHF. For the CDR3, the DNA is TGTGCCACCTCCCCAGGGGGCAAGGGTGGCAAGGGCAATCAGCCCCAGCATTTT.

The table lists this clonotype with a few counts. A much bigger clone sits one base away, suggesting this may be a read error. The chain joins TRBV7-2 to TRBJ2-7; 7 nucleotides line up with TRBD2. The CDR3 is 16 residues long. The germline CDR1 and CDR2 sequences are SGHTA and FQGNSA. With 5 bases clipped from V and 0 bases from J, the junction kept 10 bases outside the gene matches. In nucleotides, the CDR3 is TGTGCCAGCAGCACAGTCTCGCGGGGGACCTCCTACGAGCAGTACTTC. Translated, it gives CASSTVSRGTSYEQYF. The variable domain in full, with the rest retrieved from reference TRBV7-2 and TRBJ2-7, is GAGVSQSPSNKVTEKGKDVELRCDPISGHTALYWYRQSLGQGLEFLIYFQGNSAPDKSGLPSDRFSAERTGGSVSTLTIQRTQQEDSAVYLCASSTVSRGTSYEQYFGPGTRLTVT.

This clonotype was recorded many times. CDR3 amino acids: CASSIPWKHGTDTQYF. The CDR3 DNA follows: TGCGCCAGCAGCATACCATGGAAACACGGCACAGATACGCAGTATTTT. The chain links TRBV5-1 to TRBJ2-3; D gene uncertain. This CDR3 comprises 16 residues. Germline V lookup: CDR1 SGHRS, CDR2 YFSETQ. V gave up 4 bases and J gave up 1 base, with 16 bases separating them. Using reference TRBV5-1 and TRBJ2-3 for the parts outside the CDR3, the full variable domain is KAGVTQTPRYLIKTRGQQVTLSCSPISGHRSVSWYQQTPGQGLQFLFEYFSETQRNKGNFPGRFSGRQFSNSRSEMNVSTLELGDSALYLCASSIPWKHGTDTQYFGPGTRLTVL.

V usage is TRBV9 and J usage is TRBJ2-2; 8 nucleotides agree with TRBD1. The CDR3 is made up of 21 amino acids. J gave up 6 bases and V 3 bases, and 25 bases lay outside the gene matches. Germline V gene sequence: CDR1 SGDLS, CDR2 YYNGEE. This CDR3 reads CASSAFPTYTTGGGDAGELFF. Written as DNA, the CDR3 is TGTGCCAGCAGCGCTTTTCCTACTTACACCACAGGGGGTGGGGATGCCGGGGAGCTGTTTTTT. The full variable domain, in which reference TRBV9 and TRBJ2-2 provide the parts outside the CDR3, is DSGVTQTPKHLITATGQRVTLRCSPRSGDLSVYWYQQSLDQGLQFLIQYYNGEERAKGNILERFSAQQFPDLHSELNLSSLELGDSALYFCASSAFPTYTTGGGDAGELFFGEGSRLTVL.

This clonotype has at least ten counts. V usage is TRBV20-1 and J usage is TRBJ1-1, with TRBD1 matching over 7 bases. The CDR3 runs 14 residues. Germline assignment: CDR1 DFQATT and CDR2 SNEGSKA (reference sequence). The J segment lost 6 bases and the V segment lost 5 bases, leaving 12 bases of the junction unmatched. The CDR3 region is CSAYRDSRGAEAFF. Written as DNA, the CDR3 is TGCAGTGCTTACCGGGACTCCAGGGGGGCTGAAGCTTTCTTT.

This clonotype has a count of ten or more. This chain links TRBV3-1 with TRBJ2-7; TRBD1 agrees at 9 bases. The length of the CDR3 is 14 residues. After removal of 2 bases from V and 5 bases from J, the junction contained 4 bases not matched to a gene. Germline-derived CDR1 and CDR2 are LGHDT and YNNKEL (reference sequence). The CDR3: CASSQRTGENEQYF. The CDR3 DNA sequence: TGTGCCAGCAGCCAACGGACAGGGGAAAACGAGCAGTACTTC.

CDR3: CSVQLTGGFSPLHF. In nucleotides, the CDR3 is TGCAGCGTTCAGTTGACAGGGGGTTTTTCACCCCTCCACTTT. The rearrangement joins TRBV29-1 to TRBJ1-6; TRBD1 aligns across 9 bases. V shed 5 bases, J shed 9 bases, and the junction held 8 bases outside the gene matches. CDR3 length: 14 amino acids. Germline CDR1 and CDR2: SQVTM and ANQGSEA.

This clonotype was found many times. This chain connects TRBV20-1 to TRBJ2-7; 9 bases are shared with TRBD1. Losses at the gene ends were 6 bases for V and 4 bases for J; bases not matched to a gene: 10. CDR1 is DFQATT, CDR2 SNEGSKA, per germline (reference sequence). The CDR3 is 14 amino acids. The CDR3 reads CSASEQGAGYEQYF. DNA of the CDR3: TGCAGTGCCAGTGAACAGGGGGCTGGATACGAGCAGTACTTC.

This clonotype was observed at least ten times. V is TRBV2 and J is TRBJ1-5; TRBD1 matches 7 bases. V lost 2 bases and J lost 5; bases outside the gene matches: 3. The CDR3 totals 14 residues. Looked up from germline, CDR1 is SNHLY and CDR2 is FYNNEI. CDR3 coding DNA: TGTGCCAGCAGTGAAAGGGGGCAGTATCAGCCCCAGCATTTT. It specifies CASSERGQYQPQHF.

On this clonotype: A read error may be the cause here, since a much bigger clone is one base away. The genes are TRBV7-2 and TRBJ2-2, with 8 bases lining up with TRBD2. CDR1 is SGHTA and CDR2 is FQGNSA in the germline V gene. CDR3 length: 17 residues. The DNA of the CDR3 is TGTGCCGGCAGCAAACAACCGGGACTAGGAGCAGCCGGGGAGCTGTTTTTT. It specifies CAGSKQPGLGAAGELFF.

This clonotype was seen only a few times. The chain couples TRBV2 to TRBJ2-3, with 7 nucleotides matching TRBD1. The V gene end was trimmed by 6 bases and the J gene end by 2 bases; junction bases not matched to a gene: 5. This CDR3 is 14 amino acids long. Germline values: CDR1 SNHLY, CDR2 FYNNEI. CDR3 region: CASSAGTATDTQYF. CDR3 in DNA: TGTGCCAGCAGCGCCGGGACAGCCACAGATACGCAGTATTTT.

The sample holds many counts of this clonotype. V gene TRBV14 combines with J gene TRBJ2-7; D uncertain. V gave up 8 bases and J gave up 3 bases, with 14 bases separating them. Germline V gives CDR1 SGHDN, CDR2 FVKESK. This CDR3 region has 13 residues. CDR3 in DNA: TGTGCCAGCGGTGGGGAAAAGAGCTACGAGCAGTACTTC. Its protein product is CASGGEKSYEQYF.

The table lists this clonotype with many counts. The V call is TRBV28, the J call TRBJ2-7; 9 nucleotides match TRBD1. CDR1 is MDHEN, CDR2 SYDVKM, per germline. The CDR3 loop spans 16 amino acids. V lost 6 bases to trimming and J lost 5 bases; unmatched junction nucleotides: 14. CDR3 loop: CASRRTGLQGANEQYF. In DNA, the CDR3 is TGTGCCAGCAGACGCACGGGCCTACAGGGGGCGAACGAGCAGTACTTC.